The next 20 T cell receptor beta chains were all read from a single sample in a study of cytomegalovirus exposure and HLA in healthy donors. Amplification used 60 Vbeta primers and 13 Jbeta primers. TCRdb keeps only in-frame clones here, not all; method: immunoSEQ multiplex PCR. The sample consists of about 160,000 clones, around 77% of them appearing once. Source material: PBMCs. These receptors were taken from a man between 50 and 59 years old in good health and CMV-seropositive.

DNA of the CDR3: TGTGCCAGTACCGGCTCCCGGGGATCTTACAATGAGCAGTTCTTC. Protein: CASTGSRGSYNEQFF. The chain employs TRBV19 and TRBJ2-1; a possible D gene is TRBD2 (5 bases). The CDR3 sequence is 15 residues long. With 7 bases removed from V and 4 bases from J, the gap between germline ends came to 17 bases. Germline V lookup: CDR1 LNHDA, CDR2 SQIVND (reference sequence).

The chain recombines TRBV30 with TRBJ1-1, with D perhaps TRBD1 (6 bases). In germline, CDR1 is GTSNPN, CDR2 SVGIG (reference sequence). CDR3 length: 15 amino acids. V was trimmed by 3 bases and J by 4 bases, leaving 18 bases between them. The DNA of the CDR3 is TGTGCCTGGAGGGGAAGGACAGCTGGGGGCACTGAAGCTTTCTTT. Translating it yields CAWRGRTAGGTEAFF.

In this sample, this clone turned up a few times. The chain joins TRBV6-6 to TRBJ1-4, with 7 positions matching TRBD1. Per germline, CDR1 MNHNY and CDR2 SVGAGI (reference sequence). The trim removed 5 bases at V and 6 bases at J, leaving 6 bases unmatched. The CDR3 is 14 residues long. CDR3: CASSGTVRDEKLFF. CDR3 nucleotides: TGTGCCAGCAGTGGGACAGTCCGGGATGAAAAACTGTTTTTT.

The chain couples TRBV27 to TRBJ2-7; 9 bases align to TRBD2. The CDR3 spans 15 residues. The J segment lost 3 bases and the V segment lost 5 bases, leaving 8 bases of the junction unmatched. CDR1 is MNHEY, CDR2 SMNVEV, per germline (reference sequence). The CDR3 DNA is TGTGCCAGCAGTCCCTTAGCGGGGGCCCGCTACGAGCAGTACTTC. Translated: CASSPLAGARYEQYF.

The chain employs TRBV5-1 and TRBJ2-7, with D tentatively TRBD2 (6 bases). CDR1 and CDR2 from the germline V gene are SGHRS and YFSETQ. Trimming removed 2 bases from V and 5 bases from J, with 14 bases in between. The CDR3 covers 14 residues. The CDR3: CASSLSGFPNEQYF. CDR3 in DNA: TGCGCCAGCAGCTTAAGCGGGTTCCCCAACGAGCAGTACTTC.

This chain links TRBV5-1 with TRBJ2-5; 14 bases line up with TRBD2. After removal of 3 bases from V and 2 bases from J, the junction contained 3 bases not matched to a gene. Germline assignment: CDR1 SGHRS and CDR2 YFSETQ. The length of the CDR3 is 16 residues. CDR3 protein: CASSSGTSGGQETQYF. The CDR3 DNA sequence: TGCGCCAGCAGCTCCGGGACTAGCGGGGGACAAGAGACCCAGTACTTC.

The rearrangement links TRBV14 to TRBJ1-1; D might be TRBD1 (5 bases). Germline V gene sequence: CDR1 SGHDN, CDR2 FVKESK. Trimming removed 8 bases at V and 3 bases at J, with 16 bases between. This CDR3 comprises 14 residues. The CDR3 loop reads CASSPSGGYTEAFF. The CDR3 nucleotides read TGTGCCAGCTCACCTTCGGGGGGTTACACTGAAGCTTTCTTT.

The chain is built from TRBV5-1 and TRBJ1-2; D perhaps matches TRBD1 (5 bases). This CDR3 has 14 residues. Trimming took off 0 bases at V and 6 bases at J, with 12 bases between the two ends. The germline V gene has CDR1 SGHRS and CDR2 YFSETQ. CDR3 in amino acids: CASSLDGQGDGYTF. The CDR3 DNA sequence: TGCGCCAGCAGCTTGGACGGGCAGGGCGATGGCTACACCTTC. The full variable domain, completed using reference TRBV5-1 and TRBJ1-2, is KAGVTQTPRYLIKTRGQQVTLSCSPISGHRSVSWYQQTPGQGLQFLFEYFSETQRNKGNFPGRFSGRQFSNSRSEMNVSTLELGDSALYLCASSLDGQGDGYTFGSGTRLTVV.

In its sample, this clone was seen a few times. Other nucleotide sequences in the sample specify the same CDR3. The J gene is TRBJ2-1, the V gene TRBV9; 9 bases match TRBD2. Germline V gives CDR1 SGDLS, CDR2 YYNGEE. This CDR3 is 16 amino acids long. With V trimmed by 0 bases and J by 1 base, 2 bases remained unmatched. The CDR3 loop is CASSVEAGGSYNEQFF. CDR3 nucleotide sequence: TGTGCCAGCAGCGTAGAGGCGGGGGGGTCCTACAATGAGCAGTTCTTC.

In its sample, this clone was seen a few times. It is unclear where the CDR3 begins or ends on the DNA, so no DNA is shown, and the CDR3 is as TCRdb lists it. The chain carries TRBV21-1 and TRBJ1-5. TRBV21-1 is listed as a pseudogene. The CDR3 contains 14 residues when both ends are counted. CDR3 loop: CARKVGKGNQPQHF.

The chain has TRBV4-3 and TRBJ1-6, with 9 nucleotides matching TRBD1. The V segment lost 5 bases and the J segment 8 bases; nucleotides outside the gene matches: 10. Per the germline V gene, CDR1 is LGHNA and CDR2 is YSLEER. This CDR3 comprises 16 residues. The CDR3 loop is CASSGISGQGYSPLHF. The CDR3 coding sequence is TGCGCCAGCAGCGGGATCTCGGGACAGGGTTATTCACCCCTCCACTTT.

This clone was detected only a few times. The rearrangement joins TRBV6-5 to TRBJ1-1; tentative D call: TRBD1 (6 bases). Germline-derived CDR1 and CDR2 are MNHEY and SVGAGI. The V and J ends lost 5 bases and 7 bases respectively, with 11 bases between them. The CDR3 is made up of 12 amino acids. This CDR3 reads CASSTGFNEAFF. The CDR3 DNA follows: TGTGCCAGCAGTACAGGGTTTAATGAAGCTTTCTTT.

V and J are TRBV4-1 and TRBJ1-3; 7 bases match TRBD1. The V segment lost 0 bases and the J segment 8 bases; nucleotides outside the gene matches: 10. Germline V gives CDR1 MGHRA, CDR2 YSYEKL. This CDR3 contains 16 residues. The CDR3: CASSQEKGAIRDTIYF. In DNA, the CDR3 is TGCGCCAGCAGCCAAGAGAAGGGGGCCATAAGGGACACCATATATTTT.

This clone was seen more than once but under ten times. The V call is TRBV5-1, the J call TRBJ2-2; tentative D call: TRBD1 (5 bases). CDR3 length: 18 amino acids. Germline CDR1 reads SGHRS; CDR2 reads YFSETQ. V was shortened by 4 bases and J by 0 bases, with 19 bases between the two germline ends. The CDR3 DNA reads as TGCGCCAGCAGCCGATCGACAGTTTTCCTATCGAACACCGGGGAGCTGTTTTTT. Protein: CASSRSTVFLSNTGELFF.

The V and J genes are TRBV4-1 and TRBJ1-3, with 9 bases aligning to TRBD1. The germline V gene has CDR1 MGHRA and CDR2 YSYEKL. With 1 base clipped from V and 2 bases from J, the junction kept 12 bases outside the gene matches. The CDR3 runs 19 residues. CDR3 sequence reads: CASSQVDRGWGVAGNTIYF. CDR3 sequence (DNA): TGCGCCAGCAGCCAAGTGGACAGGGGATGGGGAGTCGCTGGAAACACCATATATTTT.

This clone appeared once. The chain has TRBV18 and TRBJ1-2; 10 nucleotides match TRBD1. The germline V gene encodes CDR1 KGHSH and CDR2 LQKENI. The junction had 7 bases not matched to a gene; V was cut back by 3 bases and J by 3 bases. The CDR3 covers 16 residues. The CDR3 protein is CASSPTGTGVYYGYTF. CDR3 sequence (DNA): TGTGCCAGCTCACCCACCGGGACAGGGGTTTACTATGGCTACACCTTC. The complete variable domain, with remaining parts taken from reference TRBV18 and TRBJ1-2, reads NAGVMQNPRHLVRRRGQEARLRCSPMKGHSHVYWYRQLPEEGLKFMVYLQKENIIDESGMPKERFSAEFPKEGPSILRIQQVVRGDSAAYFCASSPTGTGVYYGYTFGSGTRLTVV.

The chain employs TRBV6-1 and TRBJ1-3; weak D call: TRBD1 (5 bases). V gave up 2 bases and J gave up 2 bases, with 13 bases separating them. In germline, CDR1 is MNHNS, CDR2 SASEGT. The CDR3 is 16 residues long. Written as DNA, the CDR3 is TGTGCCAGCAGTGAAACCCACAGGCTTCCTGGAAACACCATATATTTT. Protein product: CASSETHRLPGNTIYF.

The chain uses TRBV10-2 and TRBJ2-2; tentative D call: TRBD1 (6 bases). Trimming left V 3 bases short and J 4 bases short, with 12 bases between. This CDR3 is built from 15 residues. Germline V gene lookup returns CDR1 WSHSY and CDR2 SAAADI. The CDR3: CASSERRQATGELFF. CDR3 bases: TGCGCCAGCAGTGAACGGAGACAGGCCACCGGGGAGCTGTTTTTT.

The CDR3 DNA reads TGTGCCAGCAGCTTTGGGTCAGGGGAAATGAACACTGAAGCTTTCTTT. Amino acids: CASSFGSGEMNTEAFF. This chain uses TRBV11-2 with TRBJ1-1; possible D gene TRBD1, 6 bases. Germline values: CDR1 SGHAT, CDR2 FQNNGV. The CDR3 runs to 16 residues. Trimming removed 3 bases at V and 0 bases at J, with 14 bases between.

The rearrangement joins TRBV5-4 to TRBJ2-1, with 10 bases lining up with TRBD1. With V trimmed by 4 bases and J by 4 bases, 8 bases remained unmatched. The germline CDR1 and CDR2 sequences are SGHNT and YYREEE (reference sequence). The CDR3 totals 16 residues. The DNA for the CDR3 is TGTGCCAGCAGCCTCCCCGGGACAGGGGAATACAATGAGCAGTTCTTC. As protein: CASSLPGTGEYNEQFF.